This T cell receptor beta chain was identified during a study of blood T cell repertoires in COVID-19. As for the study in general: From the United States, Italy and Spain came samples of acute and convalescent COVID-19. PBMCs, B-cell-depleted T cells, or T cells provided the cDNA or gDNA that made up the material.

Germline V CDR1 and CDR2: SGHTA, FQGTGA. J lost 4 bases, V lost 4 bases, and 6 bases had no gene match. CDR3 length equals 14 residues. Under the authors' procedure: Amplification of reference gene primers was used by the study to estimate nucleated cell counts. Profiled with immunoSEQ multiplex PCR; TCRdb holds only in-frame clones, not every one. V, J and clone size were drawn from that table, and D and trimming were deduced from the DNA. The sample has about 200,000 clones, 70% to 85% seen once. This clone was seen once. This TCR was sampled from a human donor with acute or convalescent COVID-19. The donor label of this sample is uncertain. The chain joins TRBV7-3 to TRBJ2-5, with TRBD2 matching over 7 bases. The sequencing input was peripheral blood. The CDR3 nucleotides read TGTGCCAGCAGCTCCCCGACTAGCCCAGAGACCCAGTACTTC. Amino acids: CASSSPTSPETQYF.